This TCR beta chain was identified during a study of shared clonotypes between healthy human individuals. Study-wide results and caveats: Clonotype sharing levels among donors were expected to vary with sequencing depth. The study sampled only blood, and tissue repertoires likely differ.

About this clone: No antigen is known for it.

The naive CD8 subset, CD45RO-negative cells positively selected for CCR7, excluded terminally differentiated effector memory CD45RA+ cells. Sequencing used immunoSEQ multiplex PCR; TCRdb keeps in-frame clones, though not all of them. Of about 2 million clones listed, over 85% were seen once; the top ten hold 1% to 1.5%. Looked up from germline, CDR1 is SNHLY and CDR2 is FYNNEI. The V gene end was trimmed by 6 bases and the J gene end by 0 bases; junction bases not matched to a gene: 8. The CDR3 runs to 16 residues. Sample: naive CD8+ T cells sorted from blood. The TCR comes from a man in his late teens or twenties in good health. The J gene is TRBJ2-7, the V gene TRBV2; 10 nucleotides agree with TRBD2. CDR3 region: CASSQTGLASSYEQYF. The CDR3 nucleotides read TGTGCCAGCAGCCAGACGGGACTAGCGAGCTCCTACGAGCAGTACTTC.